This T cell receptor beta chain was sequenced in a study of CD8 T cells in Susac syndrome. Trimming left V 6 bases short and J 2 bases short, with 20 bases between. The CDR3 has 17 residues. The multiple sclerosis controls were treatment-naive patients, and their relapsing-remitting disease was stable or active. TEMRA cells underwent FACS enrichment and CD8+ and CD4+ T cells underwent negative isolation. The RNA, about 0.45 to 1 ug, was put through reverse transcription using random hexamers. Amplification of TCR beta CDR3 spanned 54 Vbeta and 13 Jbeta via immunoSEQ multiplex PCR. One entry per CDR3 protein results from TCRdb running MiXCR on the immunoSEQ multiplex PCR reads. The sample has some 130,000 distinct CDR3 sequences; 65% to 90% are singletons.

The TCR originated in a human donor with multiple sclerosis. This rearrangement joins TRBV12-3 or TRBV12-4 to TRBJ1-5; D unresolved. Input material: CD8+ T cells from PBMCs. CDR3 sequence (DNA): TGTGCCAGCAGCTCAACCCGATCGCCATATCGCAATCAGCCCCAGCATTTT. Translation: CASSSTRSPYRNQPQHF.